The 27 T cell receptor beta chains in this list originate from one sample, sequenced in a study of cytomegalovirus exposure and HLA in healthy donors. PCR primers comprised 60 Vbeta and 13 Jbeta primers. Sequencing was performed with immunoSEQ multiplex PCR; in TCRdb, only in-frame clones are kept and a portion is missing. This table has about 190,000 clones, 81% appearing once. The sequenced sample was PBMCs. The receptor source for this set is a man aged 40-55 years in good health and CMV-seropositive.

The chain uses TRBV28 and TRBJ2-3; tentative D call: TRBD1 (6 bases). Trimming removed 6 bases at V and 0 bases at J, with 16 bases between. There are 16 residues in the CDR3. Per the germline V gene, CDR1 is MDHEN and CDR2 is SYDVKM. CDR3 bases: TGTGCCAGCAGATCAGGGGCGGCGGCTAGCACAGATACGCAGTATTTT. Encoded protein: CASRSGAAASTDTQYF.

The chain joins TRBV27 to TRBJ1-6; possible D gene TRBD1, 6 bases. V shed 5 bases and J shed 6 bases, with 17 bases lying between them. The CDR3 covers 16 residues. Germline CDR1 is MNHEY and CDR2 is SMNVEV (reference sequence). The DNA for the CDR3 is TGTGCCAGCAGTCCTAATCAACAGGGTCGTAATTCACCCCTCCACTTT. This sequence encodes CASSPNQQGRNSPLHF.

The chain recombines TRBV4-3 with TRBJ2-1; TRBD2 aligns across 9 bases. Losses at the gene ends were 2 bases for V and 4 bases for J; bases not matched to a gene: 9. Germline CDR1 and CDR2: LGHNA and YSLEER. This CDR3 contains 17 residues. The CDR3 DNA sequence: TGCGCCAGCAGCCAACCCGAAGGGGCGGGAGGGTACAATGAGCAGTTCTTC. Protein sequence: CASSQPEGAGGYNEQFF.

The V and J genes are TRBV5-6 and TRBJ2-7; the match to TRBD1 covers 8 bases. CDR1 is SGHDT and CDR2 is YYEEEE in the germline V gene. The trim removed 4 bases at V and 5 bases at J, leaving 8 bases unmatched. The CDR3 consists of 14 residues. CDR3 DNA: TGTGCCAGCAGCATAGGACAGGGCGGCCACGAGCAGTACTTC. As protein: CASSIGQGGHEQYF.

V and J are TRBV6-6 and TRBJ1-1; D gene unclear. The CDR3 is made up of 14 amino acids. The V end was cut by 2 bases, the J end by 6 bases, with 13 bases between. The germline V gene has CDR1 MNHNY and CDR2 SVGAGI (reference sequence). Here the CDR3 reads CASSYNPRPAEAFF. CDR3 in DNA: TGTGCCAGCAGTTACAATCCTAGGCCAGCTGAAGCTTTCTTT.

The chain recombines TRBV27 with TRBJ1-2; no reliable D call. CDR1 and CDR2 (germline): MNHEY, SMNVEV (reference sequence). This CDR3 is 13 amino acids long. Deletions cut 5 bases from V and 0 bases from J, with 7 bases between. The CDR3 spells CASSERSNYGYTF. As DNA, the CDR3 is TGTGCCAGCAGTGAGAGATCTAACTATGGCTACACCTTC.

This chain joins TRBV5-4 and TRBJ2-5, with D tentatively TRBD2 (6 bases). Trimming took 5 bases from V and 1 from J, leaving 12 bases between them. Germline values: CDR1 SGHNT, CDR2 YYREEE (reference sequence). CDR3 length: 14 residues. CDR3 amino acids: CASSRSGLQETQYF. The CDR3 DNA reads TGTGCCAGCAGTCGGTCGGGACTCCAAGAGACCCAGTACTTC.

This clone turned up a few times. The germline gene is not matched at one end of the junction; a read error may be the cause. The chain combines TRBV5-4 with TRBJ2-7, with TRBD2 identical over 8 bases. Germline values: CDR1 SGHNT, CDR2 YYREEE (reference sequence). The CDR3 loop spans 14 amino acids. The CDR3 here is CASSLDGRGEHRDF. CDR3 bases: TGTGCCAGCAGCTTGGATGGGCGGGGGGAACACCGGGACTTC.

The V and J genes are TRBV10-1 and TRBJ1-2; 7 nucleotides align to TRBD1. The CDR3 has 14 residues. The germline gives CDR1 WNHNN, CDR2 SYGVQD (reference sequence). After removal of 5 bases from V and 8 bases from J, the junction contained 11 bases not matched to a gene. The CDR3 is CASSLTDHRGGYTF. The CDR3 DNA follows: TGCGCCAGCAGTCTGACCGATCACAGGGGCGGCTACACCTTC.

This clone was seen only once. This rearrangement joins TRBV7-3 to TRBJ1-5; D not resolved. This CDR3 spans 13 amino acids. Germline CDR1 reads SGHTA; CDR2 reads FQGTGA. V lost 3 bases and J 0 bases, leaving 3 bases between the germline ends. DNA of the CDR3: TGTGCCAGCAGCTTCGGTAGCAATCAGCCCCAGCATTTT. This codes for CASSFGSNQPQHF.

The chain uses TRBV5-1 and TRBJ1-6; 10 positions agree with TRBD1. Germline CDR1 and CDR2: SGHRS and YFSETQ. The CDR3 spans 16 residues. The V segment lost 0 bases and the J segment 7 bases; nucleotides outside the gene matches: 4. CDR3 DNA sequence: TGCGCCAGCAGCTTGGGACAGGGGGCAGGCAATTCACCCCTCCACTTT. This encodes CASSLGQGAGNSPLHF.

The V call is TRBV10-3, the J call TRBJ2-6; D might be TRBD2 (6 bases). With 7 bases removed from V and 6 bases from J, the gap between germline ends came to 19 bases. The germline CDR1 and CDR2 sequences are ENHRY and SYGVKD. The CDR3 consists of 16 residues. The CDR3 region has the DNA TGTGCCATCAATGGACGGGACTCCGTGGAGGCCAACGTCCTGACTTTC. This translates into CAINGRDSVEANVLTF.

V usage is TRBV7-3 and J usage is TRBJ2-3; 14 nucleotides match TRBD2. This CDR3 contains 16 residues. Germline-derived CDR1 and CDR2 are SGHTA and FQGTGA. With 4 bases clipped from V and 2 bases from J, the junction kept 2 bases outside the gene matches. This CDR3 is CASSSGLAGVTDTQYF. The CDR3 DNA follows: TGTGCCAGCAGCTCGGGACTAGCGGGAGTCACAGATACGCAGTATTTT.

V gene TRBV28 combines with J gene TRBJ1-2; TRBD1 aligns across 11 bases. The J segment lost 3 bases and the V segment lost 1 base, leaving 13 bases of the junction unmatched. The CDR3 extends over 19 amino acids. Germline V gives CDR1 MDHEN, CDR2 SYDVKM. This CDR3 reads CASSLYYPGQGEKDYGYTF. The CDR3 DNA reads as TGTGCCAGCAGTTTATACTATCCGGGACAGGGGGAAAAGGACTATGGCTACACCTTC.

CDR3: CASSLTGTGDYEQYF. In nucleotides, the CDR3 is TGTGCCAGCAGCCTGACCGGGACAGGGGACTACGAGCAGTACTTC. V is TRBV6-5 and J is TRBJ2-7, with 10 bases fitting TRBD1. CDR1 is MNHEY, CDR2 SVGAGI, per germline. V was clipped by 6 bases and J by 3 bases; unmatched bases: 8. This CDR3 has 15 residues.

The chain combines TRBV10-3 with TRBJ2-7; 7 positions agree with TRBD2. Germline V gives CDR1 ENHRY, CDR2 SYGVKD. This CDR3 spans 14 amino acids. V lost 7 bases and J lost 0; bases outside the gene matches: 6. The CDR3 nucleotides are TGTGCCATCACAAGCGGGATTGACTCCTACGAGCAGTACTTC. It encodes CAITSGIDSYEQYF.

In nucleotides, the CDR3 is TGTGCCAGCAGCATTACCCAGGGAGGCACTGAAGCTTTCTTT. This gives the protein CASSITQGGTEAFF. This chain uses TRBV2 with TRBJ1-1; D may be TRBD1 (5 bases). From germline, CDR1 is SNHLY and CDR2 FYNNEI. CDR3 length equals 14 residues. The ends were cut back, 6 bases at V and 4 bases at J, with 15 bases in the middle.

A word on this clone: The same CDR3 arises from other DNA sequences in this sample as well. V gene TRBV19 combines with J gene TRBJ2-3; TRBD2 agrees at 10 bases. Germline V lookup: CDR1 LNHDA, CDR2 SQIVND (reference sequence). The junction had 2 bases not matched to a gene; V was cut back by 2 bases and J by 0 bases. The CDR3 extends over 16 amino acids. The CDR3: CASSIKAGGSTDTQYF. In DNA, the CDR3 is TGTGCCAGTAGTATAAAAGCGGGGGGGAGCACAGATACGCAGTATTTT.

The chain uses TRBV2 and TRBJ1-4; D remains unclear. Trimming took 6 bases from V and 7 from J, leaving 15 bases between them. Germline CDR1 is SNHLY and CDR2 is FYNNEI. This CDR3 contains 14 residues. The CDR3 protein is CASRDDRSGEKLFF. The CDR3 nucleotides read TGTGCCAGCAGAGACGACCGTTCGGGTGAAAAACTGTTTTTT.

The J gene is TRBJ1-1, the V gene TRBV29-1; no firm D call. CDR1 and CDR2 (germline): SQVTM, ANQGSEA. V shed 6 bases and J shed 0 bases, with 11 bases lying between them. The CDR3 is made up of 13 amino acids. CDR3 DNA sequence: TGCAGCGTGACATATGCCATGAACACTGAAGCTTTCTTT. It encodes CSVTYAMNTEAFF.

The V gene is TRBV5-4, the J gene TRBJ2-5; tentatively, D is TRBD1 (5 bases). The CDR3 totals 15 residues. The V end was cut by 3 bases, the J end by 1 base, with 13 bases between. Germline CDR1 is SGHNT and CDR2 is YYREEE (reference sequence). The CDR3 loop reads CASSSSDRTQETQYF. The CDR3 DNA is TGTGCCAGCAGCTCCTCCGACAGAACCCAAGAGACCCAGTACTTC. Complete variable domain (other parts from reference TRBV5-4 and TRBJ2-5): ETGVTQSPTHLIKTRGQQVTLRCSSQSGHNTVSWYQQALGQGPQFIFQYYREEENGRGNFPPRFSGLQFPNYSSELNVNALELDDSALYLCASSSSDRTQETQYFGPGTRLLVL.

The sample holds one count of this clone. In nucleotides, the CDR3 is TGTGCCAGCCGACCCGGCCGGGAGGATGAGCAGTTCTTC. This gives the protein CASRPGREDEQFF. This sequence joins TRBV7-9 and TRBJ2-1, with 7 bases that match TRBD2. This CDR3 has 13 amino acids. CDR1 and CDR2 from the germline V gene are SEHNR and FQNEAQ (reference sequence). The junction had 9 bases not matched to a gene; V was cut back by 8 bases and J by 8 bases.

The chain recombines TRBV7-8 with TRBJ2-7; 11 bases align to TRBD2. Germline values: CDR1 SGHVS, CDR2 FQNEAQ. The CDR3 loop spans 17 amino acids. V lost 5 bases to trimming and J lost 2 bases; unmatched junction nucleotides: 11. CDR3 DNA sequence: TGTGCCAGCAGCCCCCGACTAGCGGGGAGACTTGCCTACGAGCAGTACTTC. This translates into CASSPRLAGRLAYEQYF.

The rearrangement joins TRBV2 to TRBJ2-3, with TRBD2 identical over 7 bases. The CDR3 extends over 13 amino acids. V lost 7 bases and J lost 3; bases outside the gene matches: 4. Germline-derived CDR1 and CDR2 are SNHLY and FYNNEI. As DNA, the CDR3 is TGTGCCAGCATCGGGACTATAACAGATACGCAGTATTTT. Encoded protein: CASIGTITDTQYF. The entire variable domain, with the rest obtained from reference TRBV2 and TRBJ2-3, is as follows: EPEVTQTPSHQVTQMGQEVILRCVPISNHLYFYWYRQILGQKVEFLVSFYNNEISEKSEIFDDQFSVERPDGSNFTLKIRSTKLEDSAMYFCASIGTITDTQYFGPGTRLTVL.

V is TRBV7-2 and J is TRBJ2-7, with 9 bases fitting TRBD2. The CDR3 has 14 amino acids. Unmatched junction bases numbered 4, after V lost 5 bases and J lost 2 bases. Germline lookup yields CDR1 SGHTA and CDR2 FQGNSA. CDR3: CASSATSGPYEQYF. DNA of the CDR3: TGTGCCAGCAGCGCAACTAGCGGGCCCTACGAGCAGTACTTC. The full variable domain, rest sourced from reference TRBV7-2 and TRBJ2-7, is GAGVSQSPSNKVTEKGKDVELRCDPISGHTALYWYRQSLGQGLEFLIYFQGNSAPDKSGLPSDRFSAERTGGSVSTLTIQRTQQEDSAVYLCASSATSGPYEQYFGPGTRLTVT.

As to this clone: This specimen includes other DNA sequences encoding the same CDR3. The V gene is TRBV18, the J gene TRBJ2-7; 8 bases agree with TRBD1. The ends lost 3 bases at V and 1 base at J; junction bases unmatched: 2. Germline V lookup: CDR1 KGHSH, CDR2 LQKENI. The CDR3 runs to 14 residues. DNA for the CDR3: TGTGCCAGCTCACCCGGGACAGGTTCCTACGAGCAGTACTTC. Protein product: CASSPGTGSYEQYF.

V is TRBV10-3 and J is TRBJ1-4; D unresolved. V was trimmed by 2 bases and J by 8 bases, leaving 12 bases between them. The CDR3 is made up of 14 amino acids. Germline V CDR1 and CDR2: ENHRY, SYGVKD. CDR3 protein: CAISEGELEEKLFF. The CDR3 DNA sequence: TGTGCCATCAGTGAGGGGGAGCTGGAAGAAAAACTGTTTTTT.